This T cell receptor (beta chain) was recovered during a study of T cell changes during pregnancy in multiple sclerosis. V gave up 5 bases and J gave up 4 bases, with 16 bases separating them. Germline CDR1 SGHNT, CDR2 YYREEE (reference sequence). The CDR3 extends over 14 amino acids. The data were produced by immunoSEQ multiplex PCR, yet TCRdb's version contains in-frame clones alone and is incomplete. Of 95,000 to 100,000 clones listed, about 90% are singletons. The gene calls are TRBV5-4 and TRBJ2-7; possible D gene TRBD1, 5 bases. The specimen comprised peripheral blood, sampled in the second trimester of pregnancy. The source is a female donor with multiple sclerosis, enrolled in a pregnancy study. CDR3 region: CASRHNTGLYEQYF. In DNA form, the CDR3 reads TGTGCCAGCAGACATAATACAGGCTTGTACGAGCAGTACTTC.